This T cell receptor beta chain was documented in a study of T cell responses to AZD1222 COVID-19 vaccine. Study-wide points: Increased Spike-specific TCR breadth and depth were observed after two AZD1222 doses. Seropositive at baseline were only 5 or 6 AZD1222 recipients.

Generated by immunoSEQ multiplex PCR, the TCRdb table keeps only in-frame clones and is missing some. The sample lists tens of thousands of clones, 85% to 95% occurring once. This clone was seen only once. Its antigen is unidentified. Germline CDR1 reads LNHDA; CDR2 reads SQIVND (reference sequence). This CDR3 region has 13 residues. V was pared by 7 bases and J by 5 bases, with 14 bases between. This specimen consisted of peripheral blood, obtained on day 0 of MenACWY control vaccination. This TCR was sampled from an adult in good health. The rearrangement links TRBV19 to TRBJ1-1, with D possibly TRBD1 on 5 matching bases. In DNA, the CDR3 is TGTGCCAGTACCCCAGGGTATAGGACTGAAGCTTTCTTT. It codes for CASTPGYRTEAFF.